Listed here are 15 T cell receptor beta chains from one sample, sequenced in a study of identical twins. TCRdb re-called the 5' RACE reads through MiXCR, storing one row per CDR3 protein. The data hold some 590,000 distinct CDR3 sequences, with 9.6% observed a single time. This sample was also put to use in a study of yellow fever vaccine responses in identical twins.

The sequencing sample was made of PBMCs. The origin of the receptors is a woman aged 18-29 years in good health.

There are a few counts of this clonotype. CDR3 nucleotides: TGTGCCACCTTCGGACTAGCGGGACGTAACGAGCAGTACTTC. Protein product: CATFGLAGRNEQYF. The genes are TRBV6-2 or TRBV6-3 and TRBJ2-7, with 12 nucleotides matching TRBD2. The CDR3 has 14 amino acids. Germline values: CDR1 MNHEY, CDR2 SVGEGT. V gave up 10 bases and J gave up 5 bases; unmatched junction bases: 9.

This clonotype showed up many times. This chain joins TRBV7-8 and TRBJ2-4, with TRBD2 matching 7 bases. J lost 1 base, V lost 2 bases, and 5 bases had no gene match. The germline gives CDR1 SGHVS, CDR2 FQNEAQ. This CDR3 is 16 amino acids long. CDR3 nucleotides: TGTGCCAGCAGCTTATCGCCTAGCGGTGCCAAAAACATTCAGTACTTC. Its translation is CASSLSPSGAKNIQYF.

This clonotype was observed a handful of times. One end of the junction does not line up with germline, which may come from a read error. The chain carries TRBV7-9 and TRBJ1-1, with 7 positions matching TRBD1. Germline V CDR1 and CDR2: SEHNR, FQNEAQ (reference sequence). The CDR3 totals 14 residues. The chain's CDR3 is CASRLGGMNTEAFF. The CDR3, as DNA: TGTGCCAGCAGATTAGGGGGCATGAACACTGAAGCTTTCTTT.

The chain has TRBV29-1 and TRBJ2-5; D gene ambiguous. Per germline, CDR1 SQVTM and CDR2 ANQGSEA. V lost 3 bases, J lost 3 bases, and 2 bases lay in between. This CDR3 spans 10 amino acids. The CDR3 spells CSVEKETQYF. The CDR3 DNA is TGCAGCGTTGAGAAAGAGACCCAGTACTTC. Drawing the rest from reference TRBV29-1 and TRBJ2-5, the complete variable domain is SAVISQKPSRDICQRGTSLTIQCQVDSQVTMMFWYRQQPGQSLTLIATANQGSEATYESGFVIDKFPISRPNLTFSTLTVSNMSPEDSSIYLCSVEKETQYFGPGTRLLVL.

This clonotype was picked up a small number of times. The chain carries TRBV28 and TRBJ2-1; 10 nucleotides agree with TRBD1. After removal of 6 bases from V and 7 bases from J, the junction contained 12 bases not matched to a gene. This CDR3 is 16 amino acids long. CDR1 and CDR2 (germline): MDHEN, SYDVKM. CDR3 region: CASRRTGTGEQNEQFF. DNA of the CDR3: TGTGCCAGCAGACGGACCGGGACAGGGGAACAAAATGAGCAGTTCTTC. Filled out from reference TRBV28 and TRBJ2-1, the complete variable domain reads DVKVTQSSRYLVKRTGEKVFLECVQDMDHENMFWYRQDPGLGLRLIYFSYDVKMKEKGDIPEGYSVSREKKERFSLILESASTNQTSMYLCASRRTGTGEQNEQFFGPGTRLTVL.

This clonotype was observed a few times. The J gene is TRBJ2-3, the V gene TRBV10-3; D is unclear. This CDR3 comprises 16 residues. Trimming removed 4 bases from V and 2 bases from J, with 16 bases in between. The germline CDR1 and CDR2 sequences are ENHRY and SYGVKD. CDR3 sequence: CAISVQASWDTDTQYF. The CDR3 DNA is TGTGCCATCAGTGTTCAGGCCTCGTGGGACACAGATACGCAGTATTTT.

This clonotype was seen a handful of times. The CDR3 DNA is TGTGCCAGCGGTACGTTACACAACTATGGCTACACCTTC. Translating gives CASGTLHNYGYTF. This sequence joins TRBV2 and TRBJ1-2; D unresolved. Trimming took 8 bases from V and 2 from J, leaving 12 bases between them. This CDR3 spans 13 amino acids. The germline V gene has CDR1 SNHLY and CDR2 FYNNEI. The full variable domain, rest sourced from reference TRBV2 and TRBJ1-2, is EPEVTQTPSHQVTQMGQEVILRCVPISNHLYFYWYRQILGQKVEFLVSFYNNEISEKSEIFDDQFSVERPDGSNFTLKIRSTKLEDSAMYFCASGTLHNYGYTFGSGTRLTVV.

This clonotype was found a few times. The chain is built from TRBV29-1 and TRBJ2-3; D uncertain. The CDR3 has 12 amino acids. With 4 bases removed from V and 6 bases from J, the gap between germline ends came to 11 bases. Germline V CDR1 and CDR2: SQVTM, ANQGSEA. CDR3 in DNA: TGCAGCGTTGTGCCCTCGACGGATACGCAGTATTTT. Amino acid sequence: CSVVPSTDTQYF.

This clonotype was found many times. This sequence joins TRBV5-1 and TRBJ2-3; D gene unclear. The CDR3 loop spans 16 amino acids. Trimming removed 0 bases from V and 2 bases from J, with 13 bases in between. Germline CDR1 reads SGHRS; CDR2 reads YFSETQ. The CDR3 region has the DNA TGCGCCAGCAGCTTGGAGGGTGTTTGGCTCACAGATACGCAGTATTTT. Encoded protein: CASSLEGVWLTDTQYF.

The chain recombines TRBV5-1 with TRBJ1-1; tentative D call: TRBD1 (6 bases). The germline gives CDR1 SGHRS, CDR2 YFSETQ. Trimming cost V 5 bases and J 5 bases, with 13 bases left between them. The CDR3 length is 13 residues. The CDR3 DNA sequence: TGCGCCAGCAGGCCCACAGGGAGGACTGAAGCTTTCTTT. Translation gives CASRPTGRTEAFF. Based on the CDR3 plus reference TRBV5-1 and TRBJ1-1, the full variable domain is KAGVTQTPRYLIKTRGQQVTLSCSPISGHRSVSWYQQTPGQGLQFLFEYFSETQRNKGNFPGRFSGRQFSNSRSEMNVSTLELGDSALYLCASRPTGRTEAFFGQGTRLTVV.

This clonotype came up a few times. This rearrangement joins TRBV6-6 to TRBJ1-5; D not certain. The germline V and J ends were trimmed by 8 bases and 4 bases, with 6 bases remaining between them. The CDR3 sequence is 11 residues long. Germline-derived CDR1 and CDR2 are MNHNY and SVGAGI (reference sequence). The CDR3 sequence is CASGQNQPQHF. The CDR3 bases are TGTGCCAGCGGCCAGAATCAGCCCCAGCATTTT.

This clonotype was seen a handful of times. This chain uses TRBV7-8 with TRBJ2-1; 8 bases are shared with TRBD2. This CDR3 comprises 13 residues. Germline V CDR1 and CDR2: SGHVS, FQNEAQ. V trimming: 7 bases; J trimming: 8 bases; junction bases outside the gene matches: 7. The CDR3 here is CASTTGGRHEQFF. The CDR3 DNA follows: TGTGCCAGCACCACGGGGGGGCGCCATGAGCAGTTCTTC.

This clonotype was picked up many times. The chain uses TRBV6-5 and TRBJ2-1; D call uncertain. V lost 2 bases and J 4 bases, leaving 9 bases between the germline ends. The CDR3 extends over 14 amino acids. Looked up from germline, CDR1 is MNHEY and CDR2 is SVGAGI. CDR3 residues: CASSYNLLYNEQFF. CDR3 nucleotide sequence: TGTGCCAGCAGTTACAATCTGCTGTACAATGAGCAGTTCTTC.

V gene TRBV7-3 combines with J gene TRBJ2-7; D tentatively reads TRBD1 or TRBD2 (5 bases each). Deletions cut 4 bases from V and 2 bases from J, with 12 bases between. Germline-derived CDR1 and CDR2 are SGHTA and FQGTGA. The CDR3 is made up of 14 amino acids. This chain's CDR3 is CASSSGTVPYEQYF. CDR3 in DNA: TGTGCCAGCAGCTCCGGGACGGTACCCTACGAGCAGTACTTC.

Only a few counts were recorded for this clonotype. This sequence joins TRBV28 and TRBJ2-7, with D hard to call. There are 14 residues in the CDR3. V was shortened by 2 bases and J by 0 bases, with 8 bases between the two germline ends. Germline CDR1 MDHEN, CDR2 SYDVKM. CDR3 sequence: CASSLDTISYEQYF. The CDR3 DNA reads as TGTGCCAGCAGTTTAGACACCATCTCCTACGAGCAGTACTTC.